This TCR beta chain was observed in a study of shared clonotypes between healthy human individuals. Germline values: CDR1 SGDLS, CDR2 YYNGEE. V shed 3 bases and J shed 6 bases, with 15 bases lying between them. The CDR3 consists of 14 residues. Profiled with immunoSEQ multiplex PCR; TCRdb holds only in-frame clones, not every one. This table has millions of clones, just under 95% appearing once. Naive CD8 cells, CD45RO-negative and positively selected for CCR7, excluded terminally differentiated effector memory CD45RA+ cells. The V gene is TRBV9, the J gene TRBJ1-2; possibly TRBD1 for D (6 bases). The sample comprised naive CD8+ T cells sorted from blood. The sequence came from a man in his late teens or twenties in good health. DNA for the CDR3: TGTGCCAGCAGCGCCCAACAGGGAATGGATGGCTACACCTTC. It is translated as CASSAQQGMDGYTF.